This T cell receptor beta chain was found in a study of response to subunit inactivated influenza vaccine. The study, taken as a whole, reports: Only a handful of new T cells, the authors suggested, are recruited with each seasonal influenza vaccination.

On this clonotype: Its antigen is undetermined.

TCRdb reanalysed the RT-PCR reads using MiXCR and keeps one entry per CDR3 protein. There are over 800,000 distinct CDR3 sequences in the sample; approximately 22% occur only once, and around 9.6% lies in the top ten. The CDR3 loop spans 15 amino acids. The V and J ends lost 3 bases and 8 bases, in that order; junction bases with no gene match: 6. The germline V gene encodes CDR1 MNHEY and CDR2 SMNVEV (reference sequence). The starting material was PBMCs from blood, obtained roughly 5 days after vaccination. The sequence was collected from a man aged 50 to 60 who received an inactivated influenza vaccine. This rearrangement joins TRBV27 to TRBJ2-3, with TRBD2 matching over 12 bases. CDR3 sequence reads: CASSFETSGSGTQYF. As DNA, the CDR3 is TGTGCCAGCAGTTTTGAGACTAGCGGGAGTGGTACGCAGTATTTT.